Each of the 26 T cell receptor beta chains below was sequenced from the same sample in a study of OX40 agonist ivuxolimab in advanced cancers. Library preparation used the immunoSEQ multiplex PCR assay. TCRdb mirrors the immuneACCESS table, restricted to in-frame sequences. Some clones are absent from its copies; in checked studies, under half trace to an unresolved V gene, and the reason for the others is unknown. In all, the sample holds tens of thousands of clones, and about 79% of those were seen once. The ten top clones hold roughly 23% of the sample. This material consisted of CD4+ or CD8+ T cells sorted from blood, taken in a trial of the OX40 agonist ivuxolimab. These receptors were collected from an adult with an advanced solid tumor such as melanoma, head and neck, liver or kidney cancer.

This chain uses TRBV7-3 with TRBJ1-1; possible D gene TRBD1, 5 bases. The CDR3 extends over 13 amino acids. The germline V and J ends were trimmed by 4 bases and 3 bases, with 9 bases remaining between them. Germline V gives CDR1 SGHTA, CDR2 FQGTGA. The CDR3 region has the DNA TGTGCCAGCAGCTACGAGGGGTACACTGAAGCTTTCTTT. Translation gives CASSYEGYTEAFF.

This chain connects TRBV12-5 to TRBJ2-5; the D gene could be TRBD1 or TRBD2 (5 bases each). The CDR3 runs 13 residues. Trimming took 2 bases from V and 7 from J, leaving 11 bases between them. Germline CDR1 reads LGHNT; CDR2 reads FRNRAP. The DNA for the CDR3 is TGTGCTAGTGGTTTGTTTGGGGGTTGGACCCAGTACTTC. Protein sequence: CASGLFGGWTQYF.

The chain employs TRBV27 and TRBJ2-2; possible D gene TRBD2, 6 bases. V was cut by 2 bases and J by 5 bases, with 18 bases left in between. Germline V lookup: CDR1 MNHEY, CDR2 SMNVEV (reference sequence). The CDR3 consists of 17 residues. CDR3 nucleotide sequence: TGTGCCAGCAGTTTAATTTCCTGGGGCGGGGAAACCGGGGAGCTGTTTTTT. The encoded protein is CASSLISWGGETGELFF.

The gene calls are TRBV5-1 and TRBJ2-3; maybe TRBD2 (5 bases). The V end was cut by 5 bases, the J end by 0 bases, with 10 bases between. Germline V gene lookup returns CDR1 SGHRS and CDR2 YFSETQ. The CDR3 loop spans 14 amino acids. CDR3 nucleotide sequence: TGCGCCAGCAGAGGCGGGCCTAGCACAGATACGCAGTATTTT. As protein: CASRGGPSTDTQYF.

V usage is TRBV7-9 and J usage is TRBJ2-4, with D perhaps matching TRBD1 (6 bases). Trimming removed 5 bases at V and 8 bases at J, with 19 bases between. The CDR3 runs 15 residues. Germline V gene sequence: CDR1 SEHNR, CDR2 FQNEAQ (reference sequence). Written as DNA, the CDR3 is TGTGCCAGCAGCCCGCCACAGGGCCAGGGGCACATTCAGTACTTC. It yields the protein CASSPPQGQGHIQYF.

This rearrangement joins TRBV4-3 to TRBJ2-7; TRBD1 might be the D (6 bases). There are 14 residues in the CDR3. Trimming pared 5 bases from V and 2 bases from J, leaving 13 bases between. Looked up from germline, CDR1 is LGHNA and CDR2 is YSLEER. CDR3 nucleotides: TGCGCCAGCAGCATAGTCGGACAGACCTACGAGCAGTACTTC. It specifies CASSIVGQTYEQYF.

This clone counts as medium-sized (0.01 to 0.1%). The chain is built from TRBV29-1 and TRBJ1-1, with 9 bases fitting TRBD1. The length of the CDR3 is 13 residues. The V and J ends lost 7 bases and 3 bases, in that order; junction bases with no gene match: 6. Germline V gives CDR1 SQVTM, CDR2 ANQGSEA. DNA of the CDR3: TGCAGCGCGGGACAGGGCCCAGACACTGAAGCTTTCTTT. Amino acids: CSAGQGPDTEAFF.

The chain combines TRBV6-1 with TRBJ1-2; D uncertain. Germline CDR1 MNHNS, CDR2 SASEGT. Trimming removed 5 bases from V and 8 bases from J, with 9 bases in between. There are 11 residues in the CDR3. The CDR3 loop is CASSFNGGYTF. The CDR3, as DNA: TGTGCCAGCAGTTTTAACGGAGGCTACACCTTC.

This sequence joins TRBV5-5 and TRBJ1-1, with D perhaps matching TRBD1 (5 bases). V was clipped by 3 bases and J by 0 bases, with 21 bases between them. The CDR3 runs 18 residues. The germline V gene has CDR1 SGHKS and CDR2 YYEKEE (reference sequence). The CDR3 DNA sequence: TGTGCCAGCAGCTCCCTCCGGGACGGAACATACATGAACACTGAAGCTTTCTTT. This encodes CASSSLRDGTYMNTEAFF.

The rearrangement joins TRBV18 to TRBJ1-1; possibly TRBD1 for D (6 bases). This CDR3 has 15 residues. In germline, CDR1 is KGHSH, CDR2 LQKENI. Trimming removed 2 bases from V and 3 bases from J, with 13 bases in between. CDR3 sequence reads: CASSPDTGSYTEAFF. The CDR3 nucleotides read TGTGCCAGCTCACCAGACACAGGGTCTTACACTGAAGCTTTCTTT.

The chain has TRBV28 and TRBJ2-3; maybe TRBD2 (6 bases). Germline values: CDR1 MDHEN, CDR2 SYDVKM. This CDR3 comprises 13 residues. Deletions cut 3 bases from V and 5 bases from J, with 9 bases between. In DNA, the CDR3 is TGTGCCAGCAGTTTTCCCGGGGGAGATACGCAGTATTTT. Translating it yields CASSFPGGDTQYF.

V gene TRBV11-3 combines with J gene TRBJ1-2; D gene ambiguous. From germline, CDR1 is SGHNT and CDR2 YENEEA. This CDR3 is built from 15 residues. V was shortened by 3 bases and J by 5 bases, with 16 bases between the two germline ends. CDR3 loop: CASSFDRLVRYGYTF. The DNA of the CDR3 is TGTGCCAGCAGCTTTGATCGGTTAGTGAGGTATGGCTACACCTTC.

V and J are TRBV18 and TRBJ1-2; TRBD1 matches 9 bases. This CDR3 spans 15 amino acids. Germline trimming cut 5 bases from V and 4 bases from J; bases unmatched to any gene: 8. Germline V gene lookup returns CDR1 KGHSH and CDR2 LQKENI. CDR3 nucleotide sequence: TGTGCCAGCTCAGCGGGACAGGGTGACGGCTATGGCTACACCTTC. This encodes CASSAGQGDGYGYTF.

The rearrangement links TRBV27 to TRBJ1-3; the D gene is possibly TRBD1 (5 bases). The germline gives CDR1 MNHEY, CDR2 SMNVEV (reference sequence). The CDR3 is 13 residues long. V lost 3 bases to trimming and J lost 4 bases, with 7 bases between them. Here the CDR3 DNA reads TGTGCCAGCAGTTTCAGGGAAGGAAACACCATATATTTT. Residues: CASSFREGNTIYF.

The chain has TRBV29-1 and TRBJ1-2; D is uncertain. The V end lost 1 base, the J end lost 4 bases, and 10 bases lay between the germline ends. This CDR3 comprises 13 residues. Germline-derived CDR1 and CDR2 are SQVTM and ANQGSEA. CDR3 amino acids: CSVEGQTVYGYTF. CDR3 DNA: TGCAGCGTTGAAGGGCAGACCGTCTATGGCTACACCTTC.

V is TRBV11-2 and J is TRBJ2-5, with D perhaps TRBD2 (5 bases). This CDR3 comprises 16 residues. V lost 5 bases and J lost 1, with 17 bases in between. The V gene's germline CDR1 is SGHAT and CDR2 FQNNGV. In DNA, the CDR3 is TGTGCCAGCAGCCCCACCGTGGGCGGGCTCCAAGAGACCCAGTACTTC. This encodes CASSPTVGGLQETQYF.

This clone was found many times. This sequence joins TRBV7-3 and TRBJ1-1; 9 bases are a match to TRBD1. Germline CDR1 is SGHTA and CDR2 is FQGTGA. J was trimmed by 3 bases and V by 5 bases; bases with no gene match: 16. This CDR3 is built from 18 residues. The CDR3 reads CASSPITDTGDRDTEAFF. The CDR3 DNA sequence: TGTGCCAGCAGCCCCATTACAGACACCGGGGACAGGGACACTGAAGCTTTCTTT.

The chain joins TRBV7-2 to TRBJ1-1; 8 bases align to TRBD1. CDR1 is SGHTA, CDR2 FQGNSA, per germline. J was trimmed by 5 bases and V by 4 bases; bases with no gene match: 18. CDR3 length: 18 amino acids. The CDR3 sequence: CASSSTAGTGGRRTEAFF. The CDR3 DNA follows: TGTGCCAGCAGCTCCACCGCCGGGACAGGAGGTCGAAGGACTGAAGCTTTCTTT.

The chain joins TRBV7-9 to TRBJ1-5; tentative D call: TRBD1 (6 bases). The germline V gene has CDR1 SEHNR and CDR2 FQNEAQ (reference sequence). V was clipped by 4 bases and J by 4 bases, with 17 bases between them. This CDR3 is built from 16 residues. This chain's CDR3 is CASSSLGGELNQPQHF. The CDR3, as DNA: TGTGCCAGCAGCTCACTAGGGGGGGAATTAAATCAGCCCCAGCATTTT. Full variable domain (remainder filled in from reference TRBV7-9 and TRBJ1-5): DTGVSQNPRHKITKRGQNVTFRCDPISEHNRLYWYRQTLGQGPEFLTYFQNEAQLEKSRLLSDRFSAERPKGSFSTLEIQRTEQGDSAMYLCASSSLGGELNQPQHFGDGTRLSIL.

The chain's CDR3 is CSVGDYEQYF. As DNA, the CDR3 is TGCAGCGTTGGGGACTACGAGCAGTACTTC. The J gene is TRBJ2-7, the V gene TRBV29-1; D unclear. V was clipped by 4 bases and J by 3 bases, with 4 bases between them. The germline V gene encodes CDR1 SQVTM and CDR2 ANQGSEA. The CDR3 contains 10 residues.

V usage is TRBV2 and J usage is TRBJ1-1; no clear D. V was trimmed by 3 bases and J by 5 bases, leaving 4 bases between them. Germline V gene sequence: CDR1 SNHLY, CDR2 FYNNEI. The CDR3 runs 11 residues. CDR3 amino acids: CASSDGTEAFF. The CDR3 coding sequence is TGTGCCAGCAGTGACGGGACTGAAGCTTTCTTT.

V gene TRBV29-1 combines with J gene TRBJ1-1; the match to TRBD1 covers 7 bases. Germline CDR1 is SQVTM and CDR2 is ANQGSEA. The CDR3 is made up of 14 amino acids. Germline trimming cut 4 bases from V and 0 bases from J; bases unmatched to any gene: 5. CDR3: CSVAGQEMNTEAFF. As DNA, the CDR3 is TGCAGCGTTGCCGGACAGGAGATGAACACTGAAGCTTTCTTT.

This chain links TRBV5-6 with TRBJ1-2; D is possibly TRBD1 (5 bases). Trimming pared 4 bases from V and 2 bases from J, leaving 12 bases between. CDR3 length: 14 residues. CDR1 is SGHDT and CDR2 is YYEEEE in the germline V gene. The CDR3 loop is CASSRARGNYGYTF. CDR3 coding DNA: TGTGCCAGCAGCCGCGCCCGGGGGAACTATGGCTACACCTTC.

This rearrangement joins TRBV6-5 to TRBJ2-5; 9 bases fit TRBD2. Germline loops: CDR1 MNHEY, CDR2 SVGAGI. The CDR3 is 14 residues long. V dropped 8 bases and J dropped 5; count of bases not matched to a gene: 9. CDR3 region: CASRGGGAAETQYF. DNA for the CDR3: TGTGCCAGCCGGGGCGGGGGGGCCGCTGAGACCCAGTACTTC.

This clone was counted between two and nine times. V and J are TRBV7-9 and TRBJ2-3; 7 bases map to TRBD2. The germline gives CDR1 SEHNR, CDR2 FQNEAQ (reference sequence). CDR3 length: 18 amino acids. V shed 1 base and J 0 bases; nucleotides not matched to a gene: 10. The CDR3 nucleotides are TGTGCCAGCAGCTTAGTATACGCTAGCGGAGTTAGCACAGATACGCAGTATTTT. Protein sequence: CASSLVYASGVSTDTQYF.

The chain has TRBV7-8 and TRBJ2-4; TRBD2 matches 11 bases. The V gene's germline CDR1 is SGHVS and CDR2 FQNEAQ. J lost 5 bases, V lost 4 bases, and 7 bases had no gene match. The CDR3 spans 16 residues. The CDR3 bases are TGTGCCAGCAGCTCACTAGCGGGGGTCTTCCAAAACATTCAGTACTTC. It yields the protein CASSSLAGVFQNIQYF.